These T cell receptor beta chains were read from a single sample in a study of TIL therapy for anti-PD-1-resistant metastatic lung cancer. Libraries were prepared by immunoSEQ multiplex PCR; TCRdb keeps only in-frame clonotypes and omits some of them. Among about 59,000 clones listed, 75% to 90% were seen once. The specimen was blood, collected at baseline. The receptors come from a person aged 30 to 80 with non-small cell lung cancer. Both conserved end residues are trimmed from each CDR3. A D gene is named only where the DNA matches it firmly.

d_gene,v_gene,CDR3aa
NA,TRBV11-2,ASSLGQPGETQY
TRBD2,TRBV30,AWSVLSGGHEQF
NA,TRBV28,ASSLGQHQETQY
NA,TRBV4-1,ASSAHRVSYEQY
NA,TRBV5-4,ASSSNRGSEEQY
NA,TRBV18,ASSLTTADTQY
TRBD1,TRBV7-6,ASSLAPRTGSSPLH
TRBD2,TRBV5-1,ASSRGDSGANVLT
TRBD2,TRBV6-5,ASSYVAGAFNEQF
TRBD1,TRBV6-5,ASSYQGASTGELF
TRBD1,TRBV19,ASSFSLGQGYEQY
TRBD1,TRBV24-1,ATSASGQGSGNTIY
NA,TRBV28,ASSFLGGYT
NA,TRBV4-1,ASSQGAGIQQPQH
NA,TRBV7-8,ASSSPTGVY
TRBD2,TRBV6-5,ASTQGGLGANVLT
NA,TRBV5-8,ASSLQGPMQF
NA,TRBV7-8,ASSLRGDYNEQF
NA,TRBV7-9,ASSLGGGPETQY
TRBD2,TRBV6-5,ATRAGGQIGELF
NA,TRBV14,ASSHTTDLLNYGYT
NA,TRBV27,ASSLSGYYEQY
NA,TRBV10-3,AIRGGAQETQY
NA,TRBV7-6,ASSLLGSEAF
TRBD1,TRBV19,ASSPVAGTGARQY
NA,TRBV2,ASSGIDSNQPQH
TRBD1,TRBV15,ATSRDMGQGGTGELF
TRBD1,TRBV19,ASSWTGGADTQY
NA,TRBV5-6,ASSLEARAGST
NA,TRBV2,ASIRDANQPQH
NA,TRBV28,ASSFPRGINQPQH
NA,TRBV7-2,ASSQGGNIQY
NA,TRBV3-1/TRBV3-2,ASSHQTGTLPSSYNSPLH
TRBD2,TRBV11-2,ASSLSGTSGRAGELF
TRBD1,TRBV5-1,ASSSTGTDQPQH
NA,TRBV11-2,ASSPRVGYT
TRBD1,TRBV18,ASSPPRDSITYAKNIQY
NA,TRBV5-3,ARSYNGQRGNTIY
NA,TRBV6-5,ASRLSGPSYEQY
NA,TRBV4-3,ASSQDLGGAGELF
NA,TRBV19,ASSSFRGQGSPLH
NA,TRBV6-1,ASSDVVRTEAF
NA,TRBV15,ATSRKRQADNYGYT
TRBD1,TRBV9,ASSPGQGTVDQPQH
NA,TRBV5-6,ASTWGGVNT
TRBD1,TRBV3-1/TRBV3-2,ASRSDRVNSPLH
TRBD2,TRBV14,ASSPSGVYLGQY
NA,TRBV29-1,SASWGSGNTIY
TRBD2,TRBV7-2,ASSLASGSRNEQF
NA,TRBV7-9,ASSGQGHYNSPLH
TRBD1,TRBV11-3,ASSRTGNPDTQY
TRBD2,TRBV7-2,ASSSPLGGGN
NA,TRBV11-3,ASSLGGNEKYNEQF
NA,TRBV15,ATSRDGFSYNEQF
TRBD1,TRBV9,ASSVDGTGHTEQY
NA,TRBV4-3,ASSHTPTGGANTGELF